The TCR beta chain under discussion was sequenced for a study of T cell repertoires in cytomegalovirus infection. About the research overall: From public TCR beta signatures came an indication of both CMV infection and matching HLA type.

This clonotype has a count of ten or more. This CDR3 contains 16 residues. Germline lookup yields CDR1 DFQATT and CDR2 SNEGSKA (reference sequence). V dropped 1 base and J dropped 5; count of bases not matched to a gene: 10. TCRdb itself ran the reads through MiXCR, one entry per CDR3 protein. In the table there are 310,000 or so distinct CDR3 sequences, roughly a tenth of which are singletons. The receptor was derived from a human donor in good health (CMV status not recorded). Some clones in this sample may be carry-over from other donors' samples. Sequenced: PBMCs. This chain uses TRBV20-1 with TRBJ2-1; 8 nucleotides agree with TRBD1. The CDR3 loop reads CSARAGWDRTNNEQFF. The CDR3 nucleotides are TGCAGTGCTAGAGCGGGTTGGGACAGGACGAACAATGAGCAGTTCTTC.